This TCR beta chain came from a study of T cells in narcolepsy. Overall study findings and caveats: HCRT-specific and TRIB2-specific autoreactive clonotypes appeared among same-patient CSF and blood CD4+ clonotypes. Reportedly, autoreactive clonotypes were serially detected in patients' blood but not controls'.

Produced via immunoSEQ multiplex PCR; TCRdb's table is partial and in-frame only. The sample lists tens of thousands of clones; around 87% were seen once. The CDR3 consists of 12 residues. Of note for this clone: Its antigen remains unknown.

The sequence was collected from a human donor with narcolepsy. The V gene is TRBV21-1, the J gene TRBJ2-3; the DNA was not compared with TRBD2, the D call given in the table. TRBV21-1 is marked as a pseudogene. Sequencing input: CD45RA- memory CD4+ T cells from PBMCs. CDR3 in amino acids: CASSKGRVTQYF. The CDR3 bases are TGTGCCAGCAGCAAAGGCCGCGTTACGCAGTATTTT.